These 3 T cell receptor beta chains were all obtained from the same sample, sequenced in a study of tumour-infiltrating T cells in Burkitt lymphoma. Only in-frame clones appear in the TCRdb table, and some are missing; sequencing was by immunoSEQ multiplex PCR. The sample has around 45,000 clones, roughly 30% seen once. What was sequenced was tumor tissue. These receptors were collected from a human donor with Burkitt lymphoma.

The chain employs TRBV5-5 and TRBJ2-1, with a tentative D call TRBD2 (5 bases). This CDR3 is built from 16 residues. Deletions cut 2 bases from V and 0 bases from J, with 12 bases between. The germline CDR1 and CDR2 sequences are SGHKS and YYEKEE (reference sequence). The CDR3 loop is CASSFFRTSSYNEQFF. CDR3 coding DNA: TGTGCCAGCAGCTTTTTTCGGACTTCCTCCTACAATGAGCAGTTCTTC.

J is TRBJ1-1 and V is TRBV15; unclear D gene. CDR1 is LNHNV, CDR2 YYDKDF, per germline (reference sequence). The V end was cut by 3 bases, the J end by 1 base, with 9 bases between. The CDR3 has 14 residues. CDR3: CATSRRRENTEAFF. For the CDR3, the DNA is TGTGCCACCAGCAGGAGGCGGGAGAACACTGAAGCTTTCTTT.

The rearrangement links TRBV9 to TRBJ2-1; D may be TRBD2 (6 bases). The germline V and J ends were trimmed by 0 bases and 5 bases, with 9 bases remaining between them. This CDR3 comprises 14 residues. Germline loops: CDR1 SGDLS, CDR2 YYNGEE. CDR3 nucleotides: TGTGCCAGCAGCGTAGGACTAGAGAACAATGAGCAGTTCTTC. As protein: CASSVGLENNEQFF.